The entry below describes one T cell receptor beta chain. The target antigen is unknown. With 8 bases removed from V and 6 bases from J, the gap between germline ends came to 16 bases. The CDR3 contains 13 residues. Germline values: CDR1 ENHRY, CDR2 SYGVKD. The data belong to a study of CD8+ T cells in alopecia areata. Study summary: Tofacitinib therapy took 6 to 18 months; 6 months off drug came after.

Noted treatment: oral pan-JAK inhibitor, 5-10 mg twice daily. Study-level findings and limits: Many expanded lesional clones stayed in scalp and blood while on tofacitinib. Scalp sequencing captures resident alphabeta T cells of normal skin too.

After isolation, RNA underwent reverse transcription to generate cDNA as the sequencing template. Data came from immunoSEQ multiplex PCR; TCRdb stores just in-frame clones and leaves some out. The sample holds 150,000 to 200,000 clones, roughly 60% seen once. The chain recombines TRBV10-3 with TRBJ2-5; tentatively, D is TRBD1 (5 bases). The sequence came from a human donor with alopecia areata. The source was CD4+ T cells sorted from blood, collected at week 24, from a patient treated with tofacitinib. The DNA for the CDR3 is TGTGCCATCGGTTCAGGGTCCGAACAGACCCAGTACTTC. This translates into CAIGSGSEQTQYF.